These 20 T cell receptor beta chains originate from one sample sequenced in a study of identical twins. TCRdb re-called the 5' RACE reads through MiXCR, storing one row per CDR3 protein. The repertoire has a few hundred thousand distinct CDR3 sequences, 9% of them found once; the top ten carry 7.5% to 9.5%. The material sequenced was naive T cells sorted from blood. The receptors stem from a woman aged 45 to 65 in good health.

The J gene is TRBJ2-1, the V gene TRBV29-1, with TRBD1 identical over 8 bases. V lost 0 bases to trimming and J lost 10 bases; unmatched junction nucleotides: 14. CDR1 is SQVTM and CDR2 is ANQGSEA in the germline V gene. The CDR3 contains 16 residues. CDR3 sequence: CSVEEGWAGGRKEQFF. The CDR3 coding sequence is TGCAGCGTTGAAGAAGGGTGGGCAGGGGGCAGGAAGGAGCAGTTCTTC.

Only a few counts were recorded for this clonotype. V and J are TRBV12-3 or TRBV12-4 and TRBJ2-2; TRBD2 matches 7 bases. V lost 10 bases and J lost 5; bases outside the gene matches: 7. This CDR3 has 13 amino acids. The CDR3 is CANQGGSTGELFF. In nucleotides, the CDR3 is TGTGCCAACCAGGGAGGGAGTACCGGGGAGCTGTTTTTT.

There are many counts of this clonotype. V is TRBV11-1 and J is TRBJ2-1, with D possibly TRBD2 on 6 matching bases. The CDR3 has 14 amino acids. The V gene's germline CDR1 is SGHAT and CDR2 FQDESV (reference sequence). V lost 3 bases and J lost 7, with 13 bases in between. The CDR3 region is CASSFIGSGNEQFF. The CDR3 DNA reads as TGTGCCAGCAGCTTTATCGGGAGCGGGAATGAGCAGTTCTTC. Full variable domain (rest looked up from reference TRBV11-1 and TRBJ2-1): EAEVAQSPRYKITEKSQAVAFWCDPISGHATLYWYRQILGQGPELLVQFQDESVVDDSQLPKDRFSAERLKGVDSTLKIQPAELGDSAMYLCASSFIGSGNEQFFGPGTRLTVL.

This clonotype showed up many times. This sequence joins TRBV5-1 and TRBJ2-2, with TRBD2 matching over 15 bases. This CDR3 spans 17 amino acids. The junction had 6 bases not matched to a gene; V was cut back by 2 bases and J by 7 bases. The V gene's germline CDR1 is SGHRS and CDR2 YFSETQ. CDR3 region: CASSLGLAGGPVGELFF. In nucleotides, the CDR3 is TGCGCCAGCAGCTTAGGACTAGCGGGAGGGCCCGTCGGGGAGCTGTTTTTT.

This sequence joins TRBV6-5 and TRBJ2-1; unclear D gene. Trimming stripped 6 bases from V and 7 bases from J, with 10 bases between. Germline CDR1 is MNHEY and CDR2 is SVGAGI. The CDR3 spans 12 residues. The CDR3 here is CASSQTGNEQFF. The CDR3 DNA reads as TGTGCCAGCAGCCAGACTGGGAATGAGCAGTTCTTC.

This clonotype came up a few times. This chain uses TRBV27 with TRBJ2-5; 8 bases align to TRBD2. This CDR3 spans 14 amino acids. Germline CDR1 is MNHEY and CDR2 is SMNVEV (reference sequence). The V gene end was trimmed by 4 bases and the J gene end by 3 bases; junction bases not matched to a gene: 4. CDR3 bases: TGTGCCAGCAGTTCTCGGGAGGGCGAAGAGACCCAGTACTTC. This gives the protein CASSSREGEETQYF.

V is TRBV29-1 and J is TRBJ2-3; 9 bases are a match to TRBD2. This CDR3 has 14 amino acids. From germline, CDR1 is SQVTM and CDR2 ANQGSEA. The V and J ends lost 7 bases and 8 bases, in that order; junction bases with no gene match: 13. The DNA for the CDR3 is TGCAGCGCCGGGACTAGCAACAGTCGGGTTACGCAGTATTTT. Its protein product is CSAGTSNSRVTQYF.

This chain's CDR3 is CASRGTGANVLTF. As DNA, the CDR3 is TGCGCCAGCAGAGGGACTGGGGCCAACGTCCTGACTTTC. The chain links TRBV4-1 to TRBJ2-6, with unresolved D. Germline V gene lookup returns CDR1 MGHRA and CDR2 YSYEKL. Trimming pared 6 bases from V and 2 bases from J, leaving 5 bases between. This CDR3 is 13 amino acids long.

A few counts support this clonotype. The rearrangement links TRBV12-3 or TRBV12-4 to TRBJ2-2; 13 bases are shared with TRBD2. This CDR3 comprises 17 residues. J gave up 10 bases and V 6 bases, and 14 bases lay outside the gene matches. The CDR3 loop is CASSPGTSGERPTELFF. CDR3 in DNA: TGTGCCAGCAGCCCCGGGACTAGCGGGGAGAGGCCCACGGAGCTGTTTTTT.

This clonotype was seen more than once but under ten times. The chain uses TRBV7-2 and TRBJ2-1; no definite D call. In germline, CDR1 is SGHTA, CDR2 FQGNSA. The CDR3 is made up of 13 amino acids. Trimming took off 4 bases at V and 7 bases at J, with 11 bases between the two ends. The CDR3 region is CASSSVARNEQFF. As DNA, the CDR3 is TGTGCCAGCAGCTCGGTTGCTCGGAATGAGCAGTTCTTC.

This clonotype turned up a few times. This chain connects TRBV7-9 to TRBJ2-7, with D possibly TRBD2 on 6 matching bases. This CDR3 has 14 residues. Trimming shortened V by 5 bases and J by 5 bases, and 16 bases separated the two germline ends. Germline-derived CDR1 and CDR2 are SEHNR and FQNEAQ (reference sequence). This CDR3 is CASSDGTGPNEQYV. CDR3 nucleotide sequence: TGTGCCAGCAGCGACGGGACTGGTCCCAACGAGCAGTACGTC.

There are many counts of this clonotype. The chain couples TRBV12-3 or TRBV12-4 to TRBJ1-5, with D maybe TRBD1 (5 bases). The germline V and J ends were trimmed by 6 bases and 1 base, with 13 bases remaining between them. The CDR3 extends over 15 amino acids. CDR3 sequence (DNA): TGTGCCAGCAGCAAAACCGGGACGAGCAATCAGCCCCAGCATTTT. Protein: CASSKTGTSNQPQHF.

The chain employs TRBV5-1 and TRBJ2-6, with a weak D call TRBD1 (5 bases). V gave up 4 bases and J gave up 1 base, with 15 bases separating them. Germline V gene data show CDR1 as SGHRS and CDR2 as YFSETQ. The CDR3 is made up of 17 amino acids. The CDR3 reads CASSGRFPGSGANVLTF. The CDR3 DNA sequence: TGCGCCAGCAGCGGAAGATTCCCAGGGTCTGGGGCCAACGTCCTGACTTTC.

This clonotype was detected ten times or more. This chain joins TRBV10-3 and TRBJ2-1; no clear D. The V and J ends lost 7 bases and 6 bases respectively, with 10 bases between them. The CDR3 consists of 12 residues. Germline values: CDR1 ENHRY, CDR2 SYGVKD. The CDR3 DNA reads TGTGCCATCAACCCGGACGGCAATGAGCAGTTCTTC. Its translation: CAINPDGNEQFF.

V and J are TRBV23-1 and TRBJ2-7, with D possibly matching TRBD2 (5 bases). TRBV23-1 is reported as an ORF; its role is uncertain. This CDR3 comprises 13 residues. V lost 0 bases and J lost 5, with 8 bases in between. CDR3 nucleotides: TGCGCCAGCAGTCAATCGTACGGGAACGAGCAGTACGTC. It yields the protein CASSQSYGNEQYV.

The chain links TRBV20-1 to TRBJ2-1; the D is unclear. The CDR3 runs 15 residues. Germline V CDR1 and CDR2: DFQATT, SNEGSKA (reference sequence). The V gene lost 7 bases and the J gene lost 9 bases, with 25 bases spanning the gap. Here the CDR3 reads CSGSYLTTTPSEQFF. CDR3 nucleotide sequence: TGCAGTGGATCCTATCTAACTACTACTCCTTCTGAGCAGTTCTTC.

This clonotype came up a few times. The V call is TRBV5-6, the J call TRBJ2-1; 8 positions match TRBD2. CDR3 length: 14 amino acids. The germline V gene encodes CDR1 SGHDT and CDR2 YYEEEE. With V trimmed by 4 bases and J by 6 bases, 6 bases remained unmatched. CDR3 in amino acids: CASSPTGLANEQFF. CDR3 sequence (DNA): TGTGCCAGCAGCCCGACAGGACTAGCCAATGAGCAGTTCTTC.

The table lists this clonotype with many counts. The rearrangement links TRBV20-1 to TRBJ2-7; 8 bases match TRBD1. V trimming: 4 bases; J trimming: 6 bases; junction bases outside the gene matches: 8. The CDR3 loop spans 13 amino acids. Germline V gene sequence: CDR1 DFQATT, CDR2 SNEGSKA (reference sequence). CDR3 in amino acids: CSAIRTGLGEQYF. The DNA for the CDR3 is TGCAGTGCTATCCGGACAGGGTTAGGCGAGCAGTACTTC.

J is TRBJ2-3 and V is TRBV7-8, with 11 bases identical to TRBD2. V shed 1 base, J shed 4 bases, and the junction held 7 bases outside the gene matches. The CDR3 loop spans 17 amino acids. Germline V gene sequence: CDR1 SGHVS, CDR2 FQNEAQ. CDR3 in DNA: TGTGCCAGCAGCTTAGTACGGCTAGCGGGGGGCGCAGATACGCAGTATTTT. Translating gives CASSLVRLAGGADTQYF. The full variable domain, in which reference TRBV7-8 and TRBJ2-3 provide the parts outside the CDR3, is GAGVSQSPRYKVAKRGQDVALRCDPISGHVSLFWYQQALGQGPEFLTYFQNEAQLDKSGLPSDRFFAERPEGSVSTLKIQRTQQEDSAVYLCASSLVRLAGGADTQYFGPGTRLTVL.

This clonotype has a handful of counts. The chain has TRBV12-3 or TRBV12-4 and TRBJ2-5, with 7 bases that match TRBD2. The CDR3 contains 15 residues. Trimming took 2 bases from V and 4 from J; bases not matched to a gene: 7. The CDR3 here is CASSLTAGSGETQYF. CDR3 nucleotide sequence: TGTGCCAGCAGTTTAACAGCGGGAAGCGGAGAGACCCAGTACTTC.